This is a list of T cell receptor beta chains from one sample in a study of OX40 agonist ivuxolimab in advanced cancers. The data were produced by immunoSEQ multiplex PCR, yet TCRdb's version contains in-frame clones alone and is incomplete. Among roughly 65,000 clones listed, 70% to 85% were seen once. The sequencing here drew on CD4+ or CD8+ T cells sorted from blood, taken in a trial of the OX40 agonist ivuxolimab. The receptor source for this set is an adult with an advanced solid tumor such as melanoma, head and neck, liver or kidney cancer. The CDR3 runs from the conserved cysteine through the conserved F or W.

j_gene,v_gene,len,CDR3aa
TRBJ2-1,TRBV7-3,15,CASSLDRGSYNEQFF
TRBJ1-1,TRBV4-3,12,CASSSTGAQAFF
TRBJ2-3,TRBV5-1,14,CASSPGTSTDTQYF
TRBJ1-2,TRBV2,14,CASSVGRGPYGYTF
TRBJ2-3,TRBV2,20,CASSVGGGRYSGTTTDTQYF
TRBJ1-2,TRBV28,12,CASSSPGFGYTF
TRBJ2-1,TRBV28,13,CASSPRIYNEQFF
TRBJ1-1,TRBV18,16,CASSSSGQGAGSEAFF
TRBJ2-5,TRBV2,15,CASRYRTGGPETQYF
TRBJ1-5,TRBV7-8,15,CASSPWGPSNQPQHF
TRBJ1-4,TRBV4-2,15,CASSRGTGQNEKLFF
TRBJ1-2,TRBV2,14,CASRTGTGGLGYTF
TRBJ2-3,TRBV7-8,13,CASSPRGADTQYF
TRBJ2-5,TRBV5-6,11,CASSLEETQYF
TRBJ2-3,TRBV7-2,16,CASVDLALAGGDTQYF
TRBJ2-6,TRBV7-9,13,CASRGSGANVLTF
TRBJ2-3,TRBV10-1,14,CASGKEAGTDTQYF
TRBJ1-1,TRBV29-1,12,CSVGRERAEAFF
TRBJ2-2,TRBV9,17,CASSLGLAGPNTGELFF
TRBJ2-1,TRBV9,16,CASSPGQSGSYNEQFF
TRBJ2-5,TRBV21-1,16,CASSPHGREGWETQYF
TRBJ1-4,TRBV30,14,CAWGSSGNNEKLFF